Listed here is a single T cell receptor beta chain. The target antigen is unknown. CDR1 is LNHNV and CDR2 is YYDKDF in the germline V gene (reference sequence). The V and J ends lost 6 bases and 3 bases respectively, with 15 bases between them. The CDR3 covers 14 residues. Unexposed donor CD4+ T cells date from about 2011-2018, before the COVID-19 pandemic. Assay: immunoSEQ multiplex PCR; the TCRdb copy retains only in-frame clones and omits some. Of 65,000 or so clones in the sample, 87% were seen once. This sample was taken from a study of CD4 T cells in relation to SARS-CoV-2 and coronaviruses. General study points: The assay detects memory recall responses, not culture-primed primary responses.

The sequenced sample was memory CD4+ T cells from PBMCs. This sequence was found in a human donor in good health. The V and J genes are TRBV15 and TRBJ2-7, with D possibly being TRBD1 (6 bases). The CDR3 DNA reads as TGTGCCACCAGGCTGGACAGAACTGGCTACGAGCAGTACTTC. Residues: CATRLDRTGYEQYF.